This TCR beta chain was identified during a study of immune evolution from preneoplasia to lung adenocarcinoma. As regards this clone: Its antigen is still unknown.

Resections took place in Japan or China from about 2014 to 2018. Nucleic acids came from premalignant or tumor cells enriched by macro-dissection. The data were produced by immunoSEQ multiplex PCR, yet TCRdb's version contains in-frame clones alone and is incomplete. The data contain over 14,000 clones, approximately 80% of them singletons. General study points: Later-stage lesions appeared to have more T cells, more diversity, less clonality. Top clone share appeared to fall from AAH through AIS, MIA, adenocarcinoma.

Trimming left V 0 bases short and J 5 bases short, with 21 bases between. This CDR3 is 18 amino acids long. In germline, CDR1 is SGHNT, CDR2 YENEEA. Sequences were obtained from FFPE minimally invasive lung adenocarcinoma tissue. The sequence was collected from a person aged 60-79 years with lung adenocarcinoma. V and J are TRBV11-3 and TRBJ2-3; D is possibly TRBD2 (6 bases). The CDR3 reads CASSLDPGLWGGLDTQYF. DNA for the CDR3: TGTGCCAGCAGCTTAGACCCCGGTTTATGGGGAGGATTAGATACGCAGTATTTT.